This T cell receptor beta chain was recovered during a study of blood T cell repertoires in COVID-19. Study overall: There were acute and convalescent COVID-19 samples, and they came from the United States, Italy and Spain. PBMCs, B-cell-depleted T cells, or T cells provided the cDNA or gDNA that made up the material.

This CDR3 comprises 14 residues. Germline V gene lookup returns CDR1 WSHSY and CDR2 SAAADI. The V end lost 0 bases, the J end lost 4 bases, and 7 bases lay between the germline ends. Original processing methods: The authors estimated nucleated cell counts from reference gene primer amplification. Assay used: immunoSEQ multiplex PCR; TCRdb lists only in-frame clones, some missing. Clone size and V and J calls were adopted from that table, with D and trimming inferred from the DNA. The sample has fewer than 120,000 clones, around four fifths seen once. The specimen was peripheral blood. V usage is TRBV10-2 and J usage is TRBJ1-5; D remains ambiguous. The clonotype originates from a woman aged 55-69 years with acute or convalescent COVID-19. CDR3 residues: CASSESAVNQPQHF. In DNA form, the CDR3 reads TGCGCCAGCAGTGAGTCGGCGGTTAATCAGCCCCAGCATTTT.